One and the same sample provided the 14 T cell receptor beta chains below, sequenced in a study of read filtering for tumor transcriptome and immune sequencing. Molecular barcoded adaptors covering alpha/delta and beta/gamma chains were used on around 370 ng RNA. TCRdb analysed the reads with MiXCR anew, one entry per CDR3 protein. The table records some 50,000 distinct CDR3 sequences, less than 20% of them present only once. Sequencing used a population of CD138-negative cells sorted from bone marrow. The source is a donor over 35 with multiple myeloma.

This clonotype appeared a single time. Given a much more abundant clone one base away, this may be a read error. V and J are TRBV29-1 and TRBJ1-1; no firm D call. CDR1 SQVTM and CDR2 ANQGSEA come from the germline V gene. The CDR3 covers 12 residues. CDR3: CSGGVGGTEASF. CDR3 DNA sequence: TGCAGCGGGGGAGTTGGAGGCACTGAAGCTTCCTTT.

This clonotype was seen only a few times. The CDR3 bases are TGTGCCAGCAGCTGGGAGGCCACAGATACGCAGTATTTT. Residues: CASSWEATDTQYF. The rearrangement links TRBV7-9 to TRBJ2-3, with D perhaps TRBD2 (6 bases). The CDR3 totals 13 residues. Deletions cut 4 bases from V and 2 bases from J, with 7 bases between. Germline CDR1 reads SEHNR; CDR2 reads FQNEAQ (reference sequence).

This clonotype was observed at least ten times. This chain connects TRBV29-1 to TRBJ1-1; 9 positions match TRBD1. Germline CDR1 is SQVTM and CDR2 is ANQGSEA. The J segment lost 2 bases and the V segment lost 4 bases, leaving 11 bases of the junction unmatched. The CDR3 covers 16 residues. The CDR3 sequence is CSVVGDRVSRNTEAFF. DNA of the CDR3: TGCAGCGTTGTAGGGGACAGGGTCTCAAGAAACACTGAAGCTTTCTTT.

In this sample, this clonotype turned up many times. This chain joins TRBV19 and TRBJ2-7; 7 bases are shared with TRBD1. The germline V gene has CDR1 LNHDA and CDR2 SQIVND (reference sequence). J lost 4 bases, V lost 5 bases, and 11 bases had no gene match. The CDR3 has 15 amino acids. CDR3 protein: CASSSRDRGRYEQYF. The CDR3 DNA reads as TGTGCCAGTAGTTCCCGGGACAGAGGTCGTTACGAGCAGTACTTC.

This clonotype was detected ten times or more. The V call is TRBV12-3 or TRBV12-4, the J call TRBJ2-3, with TRBD2 identical over 12 bases. The CDR3 loop spans 16 amino acids. V was clipped by 1 base and J by 4 bases; unmatched bases: 3. CDR3 sequence reads: CASSLGLAGAADTQYF. CDR3 bases: TGTGCCAGCAGTTTAGGACTAGCGGGAGCGGCAGATACGCAGTATTTT.

In this sample, this clonotype turned up many times. V usage is TRBV4-1 and J usage is TRBJ2-3, with D possibly TRBD2 on 6 matching bases. Per germline, CDR1 MGHRA and CDR2 YSYEKL. The CDR3 covers 17 residues. The V gene lost 1 base and the J gene lost 2 bases, with 16 bases spanning the gap. The CDR3 bases are TGCGCCAGCAGCCAAGGGGTCCCAGCGGGTTACACAGATACGCAGTATTTT. Translating gives CASSQGVPAGYTDTQYF.

This clonotype was detected ten times or more. The rearrangement links TRBV20-1 to TRBJ2-1; 12 bases are shared with TRBD2. The CDR3 length is 15 residues. Trimming took 1 base from V and 6 from J; bases not matched to a gene: 4. Germline CDR1 DFQATT, CDR2 SNEGSKA (reference sequence). The CDR3 DNA reads as TGCAGTGCTAGAGTACTAGCGGGAGGCCTCAATGAGCAGTTCTTC. Translated: CSARVLAGGLNEQFF.

In its sample, this clonotype was seen many times. This chain connects TRBV2 to TRBJ2-2, with D perhaps assigned TRBD1 or TRBD2 (5 bases each). V shed 4 bases and J shed 7 bases, with 13 bases lying between them. The CDR3 contains 14 residues. Germline V gene data show CDR1 as SNHLY and CDR2 as FYNNEI. CDR3 amino acids: CASSGGTQGGELFF. The CDR3 region has the DNA TGTGCCAGCAGTGGAGGGACCCAGGGCGGGGAGCTGTTTTTT.

The V call is TRBV7-6, the J call TRBJ2-1; TRBD2 aligns across 7 bases. The CDR3 runs to 14 residues. Germline CDR1 and CDR2: SGHVS and FNYEAQ. V lost 1 base and J lost 8; bases outside the gene matches: 5. CDR3 in amino acids: CASSLGGGSDEQFF. CDR3 coding DNA: TGTGCCAGCAGCTTAGGGGGAGGGTCGGATGAGCAGTTCTTC.

This clonotype has just one count. A read error may be the cause here, since a much bigger clone is one base away. The rearrangement links TRBV5-1 to TRBJ1-1; no reliable D call. The CDR3 totals 16 residues. The V and J ends lost 1 base and 4 bases respectively, with 17 bases between them. Germline CDR1 is SGHRS and CDR2 is YFSETQ. Here the CDR3 DNA reads TGCGCCAGCAGCTTGCAGGACGGGAGGTCGTGCACTGAAGCTTTCTTT. Translating it yields CASSLQDGRSCTEAFF.

This clonotype was seen many times. The CDR3 nucleotides are TGCGCCAGCAGCTTGGGACACCCTCGGGATGAAGCTTTCTTT. This codes for CASSLGHPRDEAFF. The V call is TRBV5-1, the J call TRBJ1-1; no firm D call. The V gene's germline CDR1 is SGHRS and CDR2 YFSETQ. This CDR3 has 14 amino acids. Trimming stripped 0 bases from V and 7 bases from J, with 13 bases between.

Concerning this clonotype itself: A read error is possible here, since a much larger clone lies one base away. This chain uses TRBV5-1 with TRBJ1-1; D ambiguous. The CDR3 contains 13 residues. Trimming took off 3 bases at V and 3 bases at J, with 9 bases between the two ends. Germline CDR1 and CDR2: SGHRS and YFSETQ. CDR3 loop: CASSSLLDTEAFF. CDR3 nucleotide sequence: TGCGCCAGCAGCTCTTTATTAGACACTGAAGCTTTCTTT. Complete variable domain (other parts from reference TRBV5-1 and TRBJ1-1): KAGVTQTPRYLIKTRGQQVTLSCSPISGHRSVSWYQQTPGQGLQFLFEYFSETQRNKGNFPGRFSGRQFSNSRSEMNVSTLELGDSALYLCASSSLLDTEAFFGQGTRLTVV.

This clonotype has at least ten counts. The chain combines TRBV5-1 with TRBJ2-7, with a weak D call TRBD2 (6 bases). V was trimmed by 9 bases and J by 3 bases, leaving 16 bases between them. From germline, CDR1 is SGHRS and CDR2 YFSETQ. The CDR3 is made up of 13 amino acids. CDR3 loop: CATAWEAGYEQYF. DNA of the CDR3: TGCGCCACCGCCTGGGAAGCGGGCTACGAGCAGTACTTC.

This clonotype occurred a few times. This chain joins TRBV20-1 and TRBJ2-7; D may be TRBD2 (6 bases). V was clipped by 3 bases and J by 4 bases, with 16 bases between them. Germline V lookup: CDR1 DFQATT, CDR2 SNEGSKA (reference sequence). CDR3 length: 14 amino acids. CDR3 bases: TGCAGTGCTAGTGGACTATCCGGGGGTTACGAGCAGTACTTC. Its translation is CSASGLSGGYEQYF.